This paragraph covers one T cell receptor beta chain sequence. Its antigen is undetermined. The V gene's germline CDR1 is MDHEN and CDR2 SYDVKM. CDR3 length equals 14 residues. Trimming took off 3 bases at V and 0 bases at J, with 8 bases between the two ends. RNA, once extracted, was reverse transcribed into cDNA for use as the sequencing template. The assay was immunoSEQ multiplex PCR, and TCRdb's table has in-frame clones only and misses some. The sample holds around 100,000 clones; 55% are singletons and the top ten take more than 8%. The entry originates in a study of CD8+ T cells in alopecia areata. The sorting of PBMCs gave CD4+ and CD8+ T cells. Points from the study as a whole: Higher clonality was seen in lesional scalp than in normal scalp, especially in alopecia totalis/universalis. Resident alphabeta T-cell populations of normal skin are likewise subject to sequencing in scalp samples. Against the mouse data, patients shared TCRs less clearly, possibly for HLA reasons.

Material for sequencing was CD4+ T cells sorted from blood. The chain has TRBV28 and TRBJ1-1; D ambiguous. This receptor was identified in a human donor in good health. CDR3 DNA sequence: TGTGCCAGCAGTTTCCCCCCGCTGAACACTGAAGCTTTCTTT. Residues: CASSFPPLNTEAFF. Based on the CDR3 plus reference TRBV28 and TRBJ1-1, the full variable domain is DVKVTQSSRYLVKRTGEKVFLECVQDMDHENMFWYRQDPGLGLRLIYFSYDVKMKEKGDIPEGYSVSREKKERFSLILESASTNQTSMYLCASSFPPLNTEAFFGQGTRLTVV.